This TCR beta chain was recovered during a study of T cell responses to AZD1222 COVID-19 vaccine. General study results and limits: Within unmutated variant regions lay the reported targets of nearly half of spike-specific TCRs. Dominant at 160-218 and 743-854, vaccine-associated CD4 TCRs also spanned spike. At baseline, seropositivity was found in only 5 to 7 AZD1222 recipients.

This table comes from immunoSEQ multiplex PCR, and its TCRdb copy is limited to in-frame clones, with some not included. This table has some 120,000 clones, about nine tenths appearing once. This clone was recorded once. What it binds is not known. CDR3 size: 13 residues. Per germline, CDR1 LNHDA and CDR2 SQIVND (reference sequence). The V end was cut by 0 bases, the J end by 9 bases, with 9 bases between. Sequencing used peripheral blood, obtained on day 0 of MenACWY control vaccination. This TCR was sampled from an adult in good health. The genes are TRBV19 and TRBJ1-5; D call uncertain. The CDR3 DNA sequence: TGTGCCAGTAGTATAGACAGTTTCGGGCCCCAGCATTTT. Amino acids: CASSIDSFGPQHF.